A selection of T cell receptor beta chains follows, all from one sample in a study of shared clonotypes between healthy human individuals. Sequencing used immunoSEQ multiplex PCR; TCRdb keeps in-frame clones, though not all of them. This repertoire shows 700,000 or so clones, about two thirds found once; its top ten account for 1.8%. Sequences were obtained from memory CD4+ T cells sorted from blood. The receptor source for this set is a woman in her twenties or thirties in good health. Each CDR3 is given with its conserved first and last residue. Each record gives: J gene, D gene, V gene, clone size, CDR3 DNA, CDR3 protein. D genes are given only for firm matches. Size is stated for part of the rows, as once, few or many counts, or as a class when the clone is expanded.

>TRBJ2-1|-|TRBV19|-
TGTGCCAGTAGTATCTCGAGGGAACTCTACAATGAGCAGTTCTTC
CASSISRELYNEQFF
>TRBJ2-1|TRBD2|TRBV7-2|-
TGTGCCGGCAGCTTAGCACTCCCTAGCGGTTCCTACAATGAGCAGTTCTTC
CAGSLALPSGSYNEQFF
>TRBJ2-6|TRBD1|TRBV19|-
TGTGCCAGTAGAAAGCAGGGGGCGACTGGGGCCAACGTCCTGACTTTC
CASRKQGATGANVLTF
>TRBJ1-2|-|TRBV12-2|-
TGTGCAAGTCGCTTGCAGGGGGCGGAAGGCTACACCTTC
CASRLQGAEGYTF
>TRBJ2-3|-|TRBV7-7|-
TGTGCCAGCAGCTTAGAGGGGGGGCACGCGCAGTATTTT
CASSLEGGHAQYF
>TRBJ1-2|-|TRBV6-5|-
TGTGCCACCGCCGCCTCGCAAGGGATACTTATGCGCTACACCTTC
CATAASQGILMRYTF
>TRBJ2-2|-|TRBV30|once
TGTGCCTGGAGTGGTAACAGGGTTACCGGGGAGCTGTTTTTT
CAWSGNRVTGELFF
>TRBJ2-7|-|TRBV27|-
TGTGCCAGCGCGGTCCCCCAGGGACATGGGTTAGGGGAGCAGTACTTC
CASAVPQGHGLGEQYF
>TRBJ1-3|-|TRBV19|few
TGTGCCAGTAGTATCCGCGGATCTGGAAACACCATATATTTT
CASSIRGSGNTIYF
>TRBJ1-5|-|TRBV28|-
TGTGCCAGCAGGGAATCCGGTCGTCAGCCCCAGCATTTT
CASRESGRQPQHF
>TRBJ2-2|TRBD2|TRBV11-2|-
TGTGCCAGCAGCTCTACTAGCGGGAGCAAGACCGGGGAGCTGTTTTTT
CASSSTSGSKTGELFF
>TRBJ1-3|-|TRBV29-1|-
TGCAGCGCCGAAGGGGGGACCTCTGGAAACACCATATATTTT
CSAEGGTSGNTIYF
>TRBJ1-5|TRBD1|TRBV2|-
TGTGCCAGCAGCCAAGGGACAGGGGGGGATCAGCCCCAGCATTTT
CASSQGTGGDQPQHF
>TRBJ1-4|TRBD1|TRBV7-6|-
TGTGCCAGCAGCTTAAGGGGACAGGGACAAGAAAAACTGTTTTTT
CASSLRGQGQEKLFF
>TRBJ2-7|TRBD2|TRBV19|-
TGTGCCAGTAGGTCTAGCGGGAACTACGAGCAGTACTTC
CASRSSGNYEQYF
>TRBJ2-1|-|TRBV27|-
TGTGCCAGCCAGATCCAGGGGTTAGAGTACAATGAGCAGTTCTTC
CASQIQGLEYNEQFF
>TRBJ2-7|-|TRBV28|once
TGTGCCAGCAGTTTGGACGGGGGCGTGGCCTCCTACGAGCAGTACTTC
CASSLDGGVASYEQYF
>TRBJ1-5|TRBD1|TRBV28|-
TGTGCCAGCAGTTCCCTGACAGGGCGGTATAGCAATCAGCCCCAGCATTTT
CASSSLTGRYSNQPQHF
>TRBJ2-2|-|TRBV2|few
TGTGCCAGCAGTGAGGGCGAATACACCGGGGAGCTGTTTTTT
CASSEGEYTGELFF
>TRBJ1-1|TRBD1|TRBV19|-
TGTGCCAGTAGTTCCGGGACAGGGGGCTTCTTT
CASSSGTGGFF
>TRBJ2-3|TRBD1|TRBV5-1|few
TGCGCCAGCTCGGGACAGGGCACAGATACGCAGTATTTT
CASSGQGTDTQYF
>TRBJ2-1|TRBD2|TRBV6-1|-
TGTGCCAGCAGTAACATAGCGGGATGGGCCAATGAGCAGTTCTTC
CASSNIAGWANEQFF
>TRBJ2-3|TRBD2|TRBV11-2|-
TGTGCCAGCAGCTTAGATTCTAGCGGGTTCCCCCCAGATACGCAGTATTTT
CASSLDSSGFPPDTQYF
>TRBJ1-1|-|TRBV11-2|-
TGTGCCAGCAGCTTCCAGGGCGAGAACACTGAAGCTTTCTTT
CASSFQGENTEAFF
>TRBJ2-1|TRBD2|TRBV25-1|-
TGTGCCAGCAGTGAAGGGACTAGCGGGAGAGGCGCCTACAATGAGCAGTTCTTC
CASSEGTSGRGAYNEQFF
>TRBJ1-2|-|TRBV7-2|many
TGTGCCAGCAGTTCTCAGATAAACTATGGCTACACCTTC
CASSSQINYGYTF
>TRBJ1-2|-|TRBV6-1|once
TGTGCCAGCAGTGACCCGGCGGGCAGTTCTAACTATGGCTACACCTTC
CASSDPAGSSNYGYTF
>TRBJ2-7|TRBD1|TRBV19|-
TGTGCCAGTAGTATAGCCCTTAACAGGGGGCGAGTATACGAGCAGTACTTC
CASSIALNRGRVYEQYF
>TRBJ2-7|TRBD2|TRBV27|-
TGTGCCAGCAGTTTAACCCTAGCGGGGAGCTACGAGCAGTACTTC
CASSLTLAGSYEQYF
>TRBJ2-1|-|TRBV19|-
TGTGCCAGTAGTCTGAGTTTTGAGCAGTTCTTC
CASSLSFEQFF
>TRBJ1-5|-|TRBV6-1|-
TGTGCCAGCAGTGGAAGTGCCTGGGTTACCCAGCATTTT
CASSGSAWVTQHF
>TRBJ1-2|TRBD1|TRBV19|once
TGTGCCAGTGCCAAACAGGGGGCGAACTATGGCTACACCTTC
CASAKQGANYGYTF
>TRBJ2-3|TRBD2|TRBV7-9|-
TGTGCCAGTAGCGGGAGTAGTACGCAGTATTTT
CASSGSSTQYF
>TRBJ2-1|-|TRBV9|few
TGTGCCAGCAGCTCGCAACTAGTTTTCGGTCGAGGTGAGCAGTTCTTC
CASSSQLVFGRGEQFF
>TRBJ2-7|-|TRBV11-1|-
TGTGCCAGCAGCCCCGTTGACAGAGGCGAGCAGTACTTC
CASSPVDRGEQYF